Included here is one T cell receptor beta chain sequence, with context. As yet, its antigen is unknown. This entry is derived from a study of siplizumab effects on memory and regulatory T cells. Study-wide findings and caveats: Proliferating siplizumab-cultured Tregs lacked confirmed suppressive function. Phenotypic classification as naive or memory proved unattainable for roughly 75-95% of proliferating CD4+ or CD8+ clones. Siplizumab gave mappable alloreactive CD4+ clones an average Treg-derived fraction of nearly 70%, against 26.9% in controls. The naive T cell population seemed more diverse than memory cells and seemed a major contributor to the alloresponse.

Using immunoSEQ multiplex PCR, the repertoire was profiled, and TCRdb retains in-frame clones only, with some absent. The repertoire has 80,000 to 130,000 clones, approximately 92% of them found once; the top ten carry just over 2.5%. This TCR was recovered from a human donor in good health. Some clones in this sample may be carry-over from other donors' samples. Sequencing was performed on CD4+ T cells sorted from blood.

DNA of the CDR3: TGTGCCAGCAGCGGACAGACTAGCGATGAGCAGTTCTTC. Residues: CASSGQTSDEQFF. J is TRBJ2-1 and V is TRBV7-3; 8 positions agree with TRBD2. CDR1 and CDR2 (germline): SGHTA, FQGTGA. Trimming took 5 bases from V and 8 from J; bases not matched to a gene: 5. CDR3 length equals 13 residues.